One sample yielded the 11 T cell receptor beta chains listed below, sequenced in a study of cytomegalovirus exposure and HLA in healthy donors. Method: immunoSEQ multiplex PCR; TCRdb's copy keeps in-frame clones and lacks some. Among about 110,000 clones listed, about 88% were seen once. Sequenced material: PBMCs. These receptors were taken from a woman aged 18-35 years in good health and CMV-seropositive.

The V gene is TRBV5-1, the J gene TRBJ1-4; 8 nucleotides agree with TRBD1. The length of the CDR3 is 16 residues. Germline V lookup: CDR1 SGHRS, CDR2 YFSETQ. With 1 base clipped from V and 2 bases from J, the junction kept 4 bases outside the gene matches. CDR3 bases: TGCGCCAGCAGCTTGAACAGGGGGGGCACTAATGAAAAACTGTTTTTT. Protein product: CASSLNRGGTNEKLFF.

J is TRBJ2-5 and V is TRBV11-3, with TRBD1 identical over 7 bases. The CDR3 contains 13 residues. Germline V gene sequence: CDR1 SGHNT, CDR2 YENEEA. After removal of 4 bases from V and 3 bases from J, the junction contained 2 bases not matched to a gene. The CDR3 reads CASSWGQKETQYF. The CDR3 region has the DNA TGTGCCAGCAGCTGGGGACAGAAAGAGACCCAGTACTTC.

This chain joins TRBV6-5 and TRBJ1-6; D call uncertain. Germline V gene sequence: CDR1 MNHEY, CDR2 SVGAGI. There are 14 residues in the CDR3. V was trimmed by 6 bases and J by 0 bases, leaving 6 bases between them. As DNA, the CDR3 is TGTGCCAGCAGGGGCAACTCCTATAATTCACCCCTCCACTTT. Translated, it gives CASRGNSYNSPLHF.

CDR3 in DNA: TGCGCCAGCAGGACTACCGGGACAGCTAATAATTCACCCCTCCACTTT. This encodes CASRTTGTANNSPLHF. The chain links TRBV5-1 to TRBJ1-6, with TRBD1 matching 7 bases. Losses at the gene ends were 5 bases for V and 5 bases for J; bases not matched to a gene: 10. The CDR3 runs to 16 residues. CDR1 and CDR2 (germline): SGHRS, YFSETQ.

The chain recombines TRBV7-8 with TRBJ2-7; 10 bases fit TRBD1. Losses at the gene ends were 4 bases for V and 4 bases for J; bases not matched to a gene: 7. The CDR3 length is 15 residues. Per the germline V gene, CDR1 is SGHVS and CDR2 is FQNEAQ. The CDR3 here is CASSSRTGQGYEQYF. The CDR3 DNA sequence: TGTGCCAGCAGCTCCCGAACGGGACAGGGGTACGAGCAGTACTTC.

V and J are TRBV7-2 and TRBJ2-5; TRBD1 aligns across 7 bases. Looked up from germline, CDR1 is SGHTA and CDR2 is FQGNSA. V trimming: 5 bases; J trimming: 5 bases; junction bases outside the gene matches: 2. The length of the CDR3 is 12 residues. Written as DNA, the CDR3 is TGTGCCAGCAGCGAAGGGGGCGAGACCCAGTACTTC. It translates to CASSEGGETQYF.

The rearrangement joins TRBV15 to TRBJ1-6; the match to TRBD1 covers 7 bases. CDR1 LNHNV and CDR2 YYDKDF come from the germline V gene (reference sequence). V was pared by 4 bases and J by 7 bases, with 7 bases of the junction left unmatched. The CDR3 loop spans 15 amino acids. The CDR3 protein is CATSTNRGLNSPLHF. Here the CDR3 DNA reads TGTGCCACCAGCACCAACAGGGGATTAAATTCACCCCTCCACTTT.

This sequence joins TRBV6-1 and TRBJ2-2, with 7 bases fitting TRBD1. After removal of 1 base from V and 7 bases from J, the junction contained 9 bases not matched to a gene. In germline, CDR1 is MNHNS, CDR2 SASEGT. This CDR3 is 16 amino acids long. In DNA form, the CDR3 reads TGTGCCAGCAGTGAAGGTGCGACAGGGTGGGTCGGGGAGCTGTTTTTT. Translating it yields CASSEGATGWVGELFF.

In DNA, the CDR3 is TGTGCCATCAGGGTAACAAACCAAGAGACCCAGTACTTC. Amino acid sequence: CAIRVTNQETQYF. The chain couples TRBV10-3 to TRBJ2-5, with D hard to call. CDR1 is ENHRY and CDR2 is SYGVKD in the germline V gene. The CDR3 extends over 13 amino acids. The germline V and J ends were trimmed by 6 bases and 0 bases, with 8 bases remaining between them.

The CDR3 coding sequence is TGCAGCGTTGAAGATTTCGTTCGGGACAGGGTTTCAGACTATGGCTACACCTTC. Its translation: CSVEDFVRDRVSDYGYTF. The rearrangement joins TRBV29-1 to TRBJ1-2, with TRBD1 identical over 9 bases. CDR1 is SQVTM, CDR2 ANQGSEA, per germline. Unmatched junction bases numbered 14, after V lost 0 bases and J lost 3 bases. CDR3 length equals 18 residues.

CDR3 region: CASSQGYSTGELFF. The CDR3 DNA reads TGCGCCAGCAGCCAAGGGTACTCCACCGGGGAGCTGTTTTTT. This sequence joins TRBV4-1 and TRBJ2-2; D gene uncertain. Deletions cut 1 base from V and 4 bases from J, with 7 bases between. The CDR3 covers 14 residues. From germline, CDR1 is MGHRA and CDR2 YSYEKL.